This TCR beta chain was documented in a study of T cell repertoires in cytomegalovirus infection (dated by TCRdb to about 2019). Concerning the study at large: Because public TCR beta signatures pointed to carriage of CMV infection together with the matching HLA type, the HLA type of each donor mattered for the analysis. The study at large found these results: The ex vivo response was dominated by HLA-C-restricted CMV-specific TCR beta clonotypes, which also provided the single most frequent clonotype in two of eight donors. Cumulative frequency of public TCR beta family members discriminated carriers of CMV infection plus the relevant HLA type in this cohort and an independent 352-donor cohort.

There are 11 amino acids in the CDR3, from cysteine to phenylalanine inclusive. Only the CDR3 DNA stays, 33 bases, in frame from base 1. V is shortened by 10 bases, J by 5 bases, and the region joining them spans 11 bases. Many counts were recorded for this clonotype. No antigen is known for it. Qualities for individual bases were not recorded, and no much larger clone is one base off. Instrument used: Illumina HiSeq 1500. TCRdb handled the public reads itself, with Q25 trimming in fastp and clone calling in MiXCR, and kept productive beta chains. Entries are consolidated by CDR3 protein sequence, retaining the most common genes and DNA. This sample gives 400,000 or so distinct CDR3 sequences in total; approximately 31% of them show up just once. The ten biggest clones cover about 13% of the sample.

The sample consisted of PBMCs. This TCR came from a human donor in good health (CMV status not recorded). Some clones in this sample may be carry-over from other donors' samples. The rearrangement combines TRBV12-3 or TRBV12-4 with TRBJ1-1, with an unclear D gene assignment. The nucleotides are TGTGCCACCCGAGAGGTAACTGAAGCTTTCTTT. It is translated as CATREVTEAFF.